This T cell receptor (beta chain) was identified during a study of vaccination and CD4 T cells after COVID-19. Treatment reported: roughly ten-day PBMC culture with coronavirus spike peptide pools or control peptides (ViraFEST assay). The CDR3 is 14 residues long. Germline V gene data show CDR1 as MNHEY and CDR2 as SVGAGI. The germline V and J ends were trimmed by 2 bases and 6 bases, with 14 bases remaining between them. Once obtained from cultured CD4+ T cells, the DNA was sequenced using the Oncomine TCR Beta short-read assay. A single record per CDR3 protein comes from TCRdb applying MiXCR to the PCR reads. The sample includes roughly 15,000 distinct CDR3 sequences, approximately 30% of them seen just once. This clonotype has just a few counts. Its specificity is not known.

Sequences were obtained from cultured CD4+ T cells from blood. The J gene is TRBJ2-7, the V gene TRBV6-5; no definite D call. This TCR came from a human donor with COVID-19. CDR3 sequence: CASSYRDQWSEQYF. The CDR3 DNA sequence: TGTGCCAGCAGTTACAGGGATCAGTGGAGCGAGCAGTACTTC.